This T cell receptor (beta chain) derives from a study of blood T cell repertoires in COVID-19. In the authors' methods: Estimation of nucleated cell counts was performed using reference gene primer amplification. Clones were read by immunoSEQ multiplex PCR, and TCRdb kept only the in-frame ones, dropping some. D and trimming were read from the DNA, whereas the V and J calls and clone size are those reported in that table. The sample has approximately 260,000 clones; about 90% are singletons. Germline CDR1 is KGHSH and CDR2 is LQKENI. This CDR3 comprises 13 residues. The V and J ends lost 5 bases and 8 bases respectively, with 15 bases between them.

This chain links TRBV18 with TRBJ1-1; possible D gene TRBD1, 6 bases. Sequencing input: peripheral blood. This clonotype was sampled from a woman aged 40 to 50 with acute or convalescent COVID-19. The CDR3 sequence: CASSSTRGQEAFF. CDR3 DNA sequence: TGTGCCAGCTCATCCACCCGAGGACAGGAAGCTTTCTTT.